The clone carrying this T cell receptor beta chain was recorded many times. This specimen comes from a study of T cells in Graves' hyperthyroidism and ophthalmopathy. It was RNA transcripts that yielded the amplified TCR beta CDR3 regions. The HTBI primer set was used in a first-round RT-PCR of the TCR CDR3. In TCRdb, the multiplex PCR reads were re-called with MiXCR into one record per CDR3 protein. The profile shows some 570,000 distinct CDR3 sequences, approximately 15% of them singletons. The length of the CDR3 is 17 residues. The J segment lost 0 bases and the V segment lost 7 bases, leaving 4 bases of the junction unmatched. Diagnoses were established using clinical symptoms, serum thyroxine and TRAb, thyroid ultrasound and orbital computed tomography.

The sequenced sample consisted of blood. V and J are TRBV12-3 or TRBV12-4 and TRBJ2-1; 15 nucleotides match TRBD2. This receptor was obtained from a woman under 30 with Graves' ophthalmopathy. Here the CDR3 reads CASIGTSGRSSYNEQFF. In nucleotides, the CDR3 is TGTGCCAGCATCGGGACTAGCGGGAGGAGCTCCTACAATGAGCAGTTCTTC.